The rows below give T cell receptor beta chains drawn from one sample of a study of T cell responses to AZD1222 COVID-19 vaccine. Sequenced by immunoSEQ multiplex PCR; TCRdb stores in-frame clones only, minus some. Of 150,000 or so clones listed, about 87% are singletons. Sequences were derived from peripheral blood, sampled on day 0 of MenACWY control vaccination. All receptors derive from an adult in good health. The CDR3 runs from the conserved cysteine through the conserved F or W. Fields, in order: D gene, J gene, V gene, clone size, CDR3 protein, CDR3 DNA. The D gene is left open where the match is weak. Size values are once, few and many counts, or a class for expanded clones, and some rows have none.

TRBD2,TRBJ2-7,TRBV9,-,CASSSGLAGSYEQYF,TGTGCCAGCAGCTCCGGACTAGCGGGGTCCTACGAGCAGTACTTC
TRBD1,TRBJ1-1,TRBV7-3,-,CVSSLILQGGKAFF,TGTGTCAGCAGCCTGATACTACAGGGGGGCAAAGCTTTCTTT
TRBD1,TRBJ1-3,TRBV7-6,-,CASSSYRGTGNTIYF,TGTGCCAGCAGCTCTTACAGGGGGACTGGAAACACCATATATTTT
-,TRBJ2-3,TRBV5-6,-,CASSFELLHTQYF,TGTGCCAGCAGCTTTGAGCTCCTGCATACGCAGTATTTT
-,TRBJ1-1,TRBV7-9,-,CASSRPGVGGTEAFF,TGTGCCAGCAGTCGCCCGGGGGTTGGGGGGACTGAAGCTTTCTTT
-,TRBJ1-2,TRBV6-8,once,CASSYFKGGNYGYTF,TGTGCCAGCAGTTACTTTAAGGGGGGGAACTATGGCTACACCTTC
-,TRBJ2-2,TRBV27,-,CASGDRTNTGELFF,TGTGCCAGCGGCGACAGGACAAACACCGGGGAGCTGTTTTTT
-,TRBJ1-2,TRBV24-1,-,CATAASLGDYGYTF,TGTGCCACCGCAGCAAGTTTGGGGGACTATGGCTACACCTTC
TRBD1,TRBJ1-2,TRBV3-1/TRBV3-2,few,CASSQGLIQGGASGYTF,TGTGCCAGCAGCCAAGGCCTAATTCAGGGGGGGGCGAGTGGCTACACCTTC
-,TRBJ2-2,TRBV5-1,-,CASSKDSNTGELFF,TGCGCCAGCAGCAAGGACAGTAACACCGGGGAGCTGTTTTTT
TRBD1,TRBJ2-7,TRBV18,-,CASSPPGQGAGPGLYEQYF,TGTGCCAGCTCACCACCGGGACAGGGGGCTGGGCCCGGCCTCTACGAGCAGTACTTC
-,TRBJ1-1,TRBV5-1,-,CASSFGLGTEAFF,TGCGCCAGCAGCTTCGGATTAGGCACTGAAGCTTTCTTT
TRBD1,TRBJ2-2,TRBV24-1,-,CATSDTGTGIGELFF,TGTGCCACCAGTGATACCGGGACAGGGATCGGGGAGCTGTTTTTT
-,TRBJ2-1,TRBV6-6,-,CASSYEGYNEQFF,TGTGCCAGCAGTTACGAAGGCTACAATGAGCAGTTCTTC
TRBD1,TRBJ1-2,TRBV28,once,CASSFRDRGSIGYTF,TGTGCCAGCAGTTTCCGGGACAGGGGCTCGATTGGCTACACCTTC
-,TRBJ1-4,TRBV11-3,-,CASSLAGRGGEKLFF,TGTGCCAGCAGCTTAGCAGGCAGGGGCGGTGAAAAACTGTTTTTT
-,TRBJ1-6,TRBV19,once,CASSISGKDSPLHF,TGTGCCAGTAGTATTTCGGGGAAGGATTCACCCCTCCACTTT
-,TRBJ1-5,TRBV5-1,-,CASSPDGGQPQHF,TGCGCCAGCAGCCCCGACGGGGGTCAGCCCCAGCATTTT
-,TRBJ2-2,TRBV19,-,CASSTPGGRARNTGELFF,TGTGCCAGTAGTACCCCCGGGGGGCGGGCGAGGAACACCGGGGAGCTGTTTTTT
TRBD1,TRBJ1-1,TRBV19,-,CASSIGTAIETEAFF,TGTGCCAGTAGTATTGGGACAGCCATCGAGACTGAAGCTTTCTTT
TRBD1,TRBJ2-6,TRBV13,-,CASSLSIRGSGANVLTF,TGTGCCAGCAGCTTAAGTATCAGGGGGTCTGGGGCCAACGTCCTGACTTTC
-,TRBJ2-2,TRBV19,-,CASTGQSNTGELFF,TGTGCCAGTACCGGACAGTCGAACACCGGGGAGCTGTTTTTT
-,TRBJ2-3,TRBV18,-,CASSVQRTGFTDTQYF,TGTGCCAGCTCAGTCCAAAGAACTGGATTCACAGATACGCAGTATTTT
-,TRBJ1-1,TRBV27,-,CASSLVWPGTEAFF,TGTGCCAGCAGTTTAGTTTGGCCGGGGACTGAAGCTTTCTTT
TRBD1,TRBJ1-2,TRBV4-1,-,CASSQRQGGNYGYTF,TGCGCCAGCAGCCAGCGACAGGGGGGTAACTATGGCTACACCTTC
-,TRBJ2-6,TRBV24-1,-,CATSDLRTGGGANVLTF,TGTGCCACCAGTGATTTGCGTACGGGTGGGGGGGCCAACGTCCTGACTTTC
-,TRBJ1-5,TRBV6-5,-,CASRDRATSGAQHF,TGTGCCAGCAGGGACCGGGCCACTTCCGGGGCCCAGCATTTT
-,TRBJ1-2,TRBV15,-,CATSRDLGGYGYTF,TGTGCCACCAGCAGAGATCTCGGCGGATATGGCTACACCTTC
-,TRBJ1-4,TRBV5-1,-,CASSLPVSQGREKLFF,TGCGCCAGCAGCTTGCCTGTTAGTCAAGGGAGGGAAAAACTGTTTTTT
TRBD1,TRBJ1-2,TRBV28,-,CASSPRTGLTYGYTF,TGTGCCAGCAGTCCACGGACAGGCCTAACCTATGGCTACACCTTC
-,TRBJ1-1,TRBV11-1,-,CASSPRQTEAFF,TGTGCCAGCAGCCCTAGACAGACTGAAGCTTTCTTT
-,TRBJ2-7,TRBV19,-,CASSIQKGGGYEQYF,TGTGCCAGTAGTATACAAAAAGGGGGGGGCTACGAGCAGTACTTC
-,TRBJ1-4,TRBV24-1,-,CATSAQTQEKLFF,TGTGCCACCAGTGCCCAGACTCAAGAAAAACTGTTTTTT
-,TRBJ1-3,TRBV5-1,-,CASSLYGAENTIYF,TGCGCCAGCAGCTTGTATGGGGCCGAAAACACCATATATTTT
-,TRBJ2-7,TRBV7-2,-,CASSFTGSEQYF,TGTGCCAGCAGCTTCACAGGGAGCGAGCAGTACTTC
-,TRBJ1-2,TRBV19,-,CASSTNRHDRTYGYTF,TGTGCCAGTAGTACCAACCGACACGACCGGACCTATGGCTACACCTTC
-,TRBJ1-1,TRBV23-1,-,CARKRTGGYTEAFF,TGCGCCAGAAAGCGAACGGGCGGGTACACTGAAGCTTTCTTT
-,TRBJ1-6,TRBV7-2,-,CASSLVVGHNSPLHF,TGTGCCAGCAGCTTAGTCGTGGGCCATAATTCACCCCTCCACTTT
-,TRBJ2-7,TRBV6-5,-,CASSYSAALSSYEQYF,TGTGCCAGCAGTTACTCGGCCGCCCTCAGCTCCTACGAGCAGTACTTC
-,TRBJ2-1,TRBV30,-,CAWTVTAEGEQFF,TGTGCCTGGACGGTAACAGCGGAGGGTGAGCAGTTCTTC
-,TRBJ2-6,TRBV7-2,-,CASTPSPNVLTF,TGTGCCAGCACCCCTTCCCCCAACGTCCTGACTTTC